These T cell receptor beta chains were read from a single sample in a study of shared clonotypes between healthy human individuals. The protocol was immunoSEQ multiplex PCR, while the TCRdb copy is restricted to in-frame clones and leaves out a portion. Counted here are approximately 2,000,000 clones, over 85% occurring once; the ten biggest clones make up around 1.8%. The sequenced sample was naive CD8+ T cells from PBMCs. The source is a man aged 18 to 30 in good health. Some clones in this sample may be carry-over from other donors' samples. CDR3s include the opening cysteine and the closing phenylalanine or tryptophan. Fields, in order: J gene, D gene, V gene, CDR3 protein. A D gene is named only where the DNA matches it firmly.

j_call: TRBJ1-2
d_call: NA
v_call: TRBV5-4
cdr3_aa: CASSLSSWGDYGYTF

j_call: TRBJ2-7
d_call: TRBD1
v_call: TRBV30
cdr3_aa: CAWSPSGQGSYEQYF

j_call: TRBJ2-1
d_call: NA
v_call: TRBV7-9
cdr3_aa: CASSLWGRASEYNEQFF

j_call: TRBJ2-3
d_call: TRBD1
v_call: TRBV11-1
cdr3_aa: CASSHRGSGGKTDTQYF

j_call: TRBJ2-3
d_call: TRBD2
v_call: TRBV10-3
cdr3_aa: CAIQAGGVSDTQYF

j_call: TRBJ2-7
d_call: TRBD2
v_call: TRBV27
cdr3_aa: CASSVGLPPGEQYF

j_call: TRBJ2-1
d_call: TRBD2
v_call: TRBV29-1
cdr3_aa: CSVVPSGLGGEQFF

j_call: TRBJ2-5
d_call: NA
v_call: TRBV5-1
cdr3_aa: CASSLNGETQYF

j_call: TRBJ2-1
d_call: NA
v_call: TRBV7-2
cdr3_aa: CASSFTYNEQFF

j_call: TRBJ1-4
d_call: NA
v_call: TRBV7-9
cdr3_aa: CASSPPPSVGGEKLFF

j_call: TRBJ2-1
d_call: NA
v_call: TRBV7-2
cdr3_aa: CASSSTRGNEQFF

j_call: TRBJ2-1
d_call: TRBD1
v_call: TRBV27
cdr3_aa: CASSNRQGPYNEQFF

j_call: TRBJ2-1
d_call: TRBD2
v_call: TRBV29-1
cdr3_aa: CSVEFAREGRDEQFF

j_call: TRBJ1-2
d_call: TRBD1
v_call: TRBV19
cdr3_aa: CASRYGTDHYGYTF

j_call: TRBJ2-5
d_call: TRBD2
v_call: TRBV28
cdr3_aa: CASANGIAGETQYF

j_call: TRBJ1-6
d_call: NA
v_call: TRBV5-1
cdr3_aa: CASSPGDYNSPLHF

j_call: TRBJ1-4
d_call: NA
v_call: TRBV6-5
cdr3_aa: CASSSEREKLFF

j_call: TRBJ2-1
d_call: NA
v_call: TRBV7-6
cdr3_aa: CASSLAHRGRGNNEQFF

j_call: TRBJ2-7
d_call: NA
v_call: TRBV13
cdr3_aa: CASSLRWGREEGGYEQYF

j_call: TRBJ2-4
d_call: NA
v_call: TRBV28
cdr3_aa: CASSLSLGGEENIQYF

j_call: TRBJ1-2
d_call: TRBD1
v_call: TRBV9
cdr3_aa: CASSAGQGAYYGYTF

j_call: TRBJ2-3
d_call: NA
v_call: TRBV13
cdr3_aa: CASSPSASSTDTQYF

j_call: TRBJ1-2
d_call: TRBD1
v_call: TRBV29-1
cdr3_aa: CSVVGRAGGSNYGYTF

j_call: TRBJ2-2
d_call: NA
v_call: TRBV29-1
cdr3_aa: CSVVKGMGELFF

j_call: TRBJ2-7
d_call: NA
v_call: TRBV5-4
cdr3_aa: CASSLGSFGSYEQYF

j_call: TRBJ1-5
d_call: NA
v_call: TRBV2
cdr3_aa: CASSERGRASAQPQHF

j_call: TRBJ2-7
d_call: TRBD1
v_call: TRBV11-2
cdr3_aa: CASSSLIRATGTGLYEQYF

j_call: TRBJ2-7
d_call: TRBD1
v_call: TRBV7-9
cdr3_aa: CASSARLRDRGAYEQYF

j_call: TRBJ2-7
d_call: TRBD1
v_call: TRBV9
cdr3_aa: CASSGPRDREGEQYF

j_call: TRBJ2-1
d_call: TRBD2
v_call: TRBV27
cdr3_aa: CASGPSTLAGFYNEQFF

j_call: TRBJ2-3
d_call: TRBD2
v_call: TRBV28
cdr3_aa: CASSSRRTSGSDTQYF

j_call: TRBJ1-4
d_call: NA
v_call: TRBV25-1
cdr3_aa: CASTPFGQNEKLFF

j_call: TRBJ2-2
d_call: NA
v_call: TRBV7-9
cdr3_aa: CASTSGEGENTGELFF

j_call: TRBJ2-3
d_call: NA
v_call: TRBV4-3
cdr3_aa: CASSRDWRDQIDTQYF

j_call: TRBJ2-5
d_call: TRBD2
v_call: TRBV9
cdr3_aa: CASGEGTRQETQYF

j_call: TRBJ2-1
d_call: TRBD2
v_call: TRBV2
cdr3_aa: CASSDGLAVYNEQFF

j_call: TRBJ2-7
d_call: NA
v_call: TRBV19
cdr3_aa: CASSIGQSYEQYF

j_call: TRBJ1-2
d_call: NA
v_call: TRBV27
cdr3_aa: CASSVPGGYGYTF

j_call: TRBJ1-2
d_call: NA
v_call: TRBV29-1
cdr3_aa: CSAPLSQAYGYTF

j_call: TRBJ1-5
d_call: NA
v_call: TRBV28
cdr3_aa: CASKHRNSNQPQHF

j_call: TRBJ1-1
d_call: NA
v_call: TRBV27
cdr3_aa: CASSLMQGLNTEAFF

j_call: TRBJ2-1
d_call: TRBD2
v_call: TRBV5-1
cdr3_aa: CASSSTGTTLRHRNEQFF

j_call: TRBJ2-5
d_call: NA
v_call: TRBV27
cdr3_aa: CASSLLGQRDQTQYF

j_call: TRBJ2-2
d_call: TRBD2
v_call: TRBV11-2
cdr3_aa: CASSLGLAGRTGELFF

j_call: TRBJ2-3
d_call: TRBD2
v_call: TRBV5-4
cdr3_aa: CASSLRPSGSTWDTQYF

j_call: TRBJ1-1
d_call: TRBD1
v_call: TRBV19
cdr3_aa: CASTPPGQGYTEAFF

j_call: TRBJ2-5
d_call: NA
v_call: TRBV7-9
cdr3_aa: CASSQLSSQGIQETQYF

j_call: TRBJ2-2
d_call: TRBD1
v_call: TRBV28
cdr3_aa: CASSIGTGRSGELFF

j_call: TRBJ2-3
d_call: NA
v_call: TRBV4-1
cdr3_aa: CASSQDARGLFF

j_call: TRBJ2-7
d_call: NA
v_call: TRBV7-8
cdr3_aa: CASRSDRSPSEQYF

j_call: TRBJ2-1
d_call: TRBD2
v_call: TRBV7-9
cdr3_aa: CASSAFAGLGHNEQFF

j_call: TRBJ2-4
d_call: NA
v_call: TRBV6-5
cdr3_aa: CASRDGGNIQYF